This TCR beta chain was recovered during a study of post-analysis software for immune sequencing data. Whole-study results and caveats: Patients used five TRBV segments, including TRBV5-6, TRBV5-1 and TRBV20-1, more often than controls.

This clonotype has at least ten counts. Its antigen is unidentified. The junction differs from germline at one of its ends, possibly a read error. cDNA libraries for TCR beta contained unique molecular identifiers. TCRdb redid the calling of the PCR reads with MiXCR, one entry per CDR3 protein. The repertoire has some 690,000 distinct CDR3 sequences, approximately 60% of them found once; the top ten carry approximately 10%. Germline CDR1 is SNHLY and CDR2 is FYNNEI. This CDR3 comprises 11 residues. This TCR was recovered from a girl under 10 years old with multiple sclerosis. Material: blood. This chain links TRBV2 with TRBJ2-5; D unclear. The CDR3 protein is CASSAEETQYF. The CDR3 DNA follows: TGCGCCAGCAGCGCGGAAGAGACCCAGTACTTC. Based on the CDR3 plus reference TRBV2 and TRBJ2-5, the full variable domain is EPEVTQTPSHQVTQMGQEVILRCVPISNHLYFYWYRQILGQKVEFLVSFYNNEISEKSEIFDDQFSVERPDGSNFTLKIRSTKLEDSAMYFCASSAEETQYFGPGTRLLVL.